The rows below give T cell receptor beta chains drawn from one sample of a study of siplizumab effects on memory and regulatory T cells. Produced via immunoSEQ multiplex PCR; TCRdb's table is partial and in-frame only. In the table there are nearly 85,000 clones, 80% to 90% of which are singletons. The specimen sequenced was Tregs sorted from blood. All receptors come from a human donor in good health. The CDR3 runs from the conserved cysteine through the conserved F or W. Each record gives: D gene, clone size, J gene, V gene, CDR3 DNA, CDR3 protein. D genes are given only for firm matches. The size field is filled for only some rows; it gives once, few, many or a size class.

-	-	TRBJ2-2	TRBV7-2	TGTGCCAGCAGCCCCCGGGGTTTCACCGGGGAGCTGTTTTTT	CASSPRGFTGELFF
TRBD2	-	TRBJ2-5	TRBV29-1	TGCAGCGTTGGCGGGGGGATCGAGACCCAGTACTTC	CSVGGGIETQYF
-	-	TRBJ1-2	TRBV27	TGTGCCACCCACCGCGGGACGGTTTCGAGCTACACCTTC	CATHRGTVSSYTF
-	-	TRBJ2-5	TRBV6-6	TGTGCCAGCGCCCCCGCTAGTGCAACTAAAGAGACCCAGTACTTC	CASAPASATKETQYF
-	many	TRBJ2-1	TRBV25-1	TGTGCCAGCAGTCCACGGACAATGTTCAATGAGCAGTTCTTC	CASSPRTMFNEQFF
TRBD1	-	TRBJ2-2	TRBV6-5	TGTGCCAGCAATCCGAGGGGGCCGGGTGCCGGGGAGCTGTTTTTT	CASNPRGPGAGELFF
TRBD2	-	TRBJ2-5	TRBV5-1	TGCGCCAGCAGCTTGGGGACTAGCGGGGTACAAGAGACCCAGTACTTC	CASSLGTSGVQETQYF
TRBD1	-	TRBJ2-1	TRBV7-9	TGTGCCAGCAGCCTCGGACAGGGCTCCTACAATGAGCAGTTCTTC	CASSLGQGSYNEQFF
-	-	TRBJ1-2	TRBV6-6	TGTGCCAGCGGGAATAGTCGTGGCTACACCTTC	CASGNSRGYTF
TRBD1	-	TRBJ2-5	TRBV18	TGTGCCAGCTCAACTTCACAGGGGGCTCAAGTCGAGACCCAGTACTTC	CASSTSQGAQVETQYF
TRBD2	-	TRBJ2-7	TRBV2	TGTGCCAGCAGTCCACCCGGGGGGGGCAACGAGCAGTACTTC	CASSPPGGGNEQYF
TRBD2	-	TRBJ2-6	TRBV27	TGTGCCAGCAGGGGAGGGGCGTACTCTGGGGCCAACGTCCTGACTTTC	CASRGGAYSGANVLTF
TRBD1	-	TRBJ1-1	TRBV10-3	TGTGCCATCAGTGATCCCAAGGGGGCAGGAACTGAAGCTTTCTTT	CAISDPKGAGTEAFF
TRBD2	-	TRBJ2-3	TRBV5-1	TGCGCCAGCAGCTTTAGCGGGGGGGCCACAGATACGCAGTATTTT	CASSFSGGATDTQYF
-	-	TRBJ2-1	TRBV11-2	TGTGCCAGCAGCCCGACGCGAACGGTGGGGCAGTTCTTC	CASSPTRTVGQFF
-	-	TRBJ2-6	TRBV2	TGTGCCAGCAGTGTTCAAGGGTTCTCTGGGGCCAACGTCCTGACTTTC	CASSVQGFSGANVLTF
TRBD1	-	TRBJ1-2	TRBV6-5	TGTGCCAGCAGTTACGGGACAGGGGGCTACACCTTC	CASSYGTGGYTF
-	-	TRBJ2-5	TRBV7-3	TGTGCCAGCAGCTCAGGGGAGACCCAGTACTTC	CASSSGETQYF
-	-	TRBJ2-5	TRBV2	TGTGCCAGCTCAATGGGGTTCCTCCGAGAGACCCAGTACTTC	CASSMGFLRETQYF
TRBD1	-	TRBJ1-6	TRBV7-9	TGTGCCAGCAGCTTGGGGGACAGGGTCTCCTATAATTCACCCCTCCACTTT	CASSLGDRVSYNSPLHF